This TCR beta chain derives from a study of T cell repertoires in cytomegalovirus infection. Across the study: Public TCR beta signatures indicated both CMV infection and matching HLA type. Regarding the study as a whole: Summed public TCR beta family frequency identified CMV carriers bearing the relevant HLA.

The CDR3 covers 18 residues. Losses at the gene ends were 8 bases for V and 6 bases for J; bases not matched to a gene: 13. From germline, CDR1 is SNHLY and CDR2 FYNNEI. This clonotype has only a few counts. Its antigen is unknown. TCRdb fed the reads into MiXCR, producing one record per CDR3 protein. This table has 800,000 to 950,000 distinct CDR3 sequences, over 25% appearing once. The chain is built from TRBV2 and TRBJ2-2, with TRBD2 matching 15 bases. The source material was cultured CD8+ T cells from PBMCs, sampled from culture after CMV antigen stimulation. This TCR came from a human donor in good health (CMV status not recorded). Some clones in this sample may be carry-over from other donors' samples. The CDR3 reads CASLGTSGGTHRSGELFF. DNA of the CDR3: TGTGCCAGCCTCGGGACTAGCGGGGGGACGCACCGTTCCGGGGAGCTGTTTTTT.